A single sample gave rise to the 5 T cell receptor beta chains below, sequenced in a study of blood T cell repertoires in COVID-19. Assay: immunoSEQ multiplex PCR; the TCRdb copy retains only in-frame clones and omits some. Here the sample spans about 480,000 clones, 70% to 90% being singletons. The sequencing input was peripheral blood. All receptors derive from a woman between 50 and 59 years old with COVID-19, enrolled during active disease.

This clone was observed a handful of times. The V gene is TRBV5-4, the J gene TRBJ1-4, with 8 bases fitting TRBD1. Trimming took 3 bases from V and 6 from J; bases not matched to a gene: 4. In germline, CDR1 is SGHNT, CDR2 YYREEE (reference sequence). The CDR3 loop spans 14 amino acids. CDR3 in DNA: TGTGCCAGCAGCTCTCAGGGGGCGGATGAAAAACTGTTTTTT. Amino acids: CASSSQGADEKLFF.

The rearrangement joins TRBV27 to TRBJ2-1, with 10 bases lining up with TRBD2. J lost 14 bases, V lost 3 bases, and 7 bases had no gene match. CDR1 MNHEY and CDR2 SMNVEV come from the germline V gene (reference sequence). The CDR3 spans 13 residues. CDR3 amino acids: CASSFSSGGVEFF. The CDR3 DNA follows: TGTGCCAGCAGTTTCTCGAGCGGGGGGGTGGAGTTCTTC.

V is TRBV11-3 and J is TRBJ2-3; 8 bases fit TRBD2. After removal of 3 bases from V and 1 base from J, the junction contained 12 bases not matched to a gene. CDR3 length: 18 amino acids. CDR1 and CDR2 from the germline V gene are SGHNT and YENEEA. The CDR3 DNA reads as TGTGCCAGCAGCTTGCCCGGGGGGGCTCCCGGTGGCACAGATACGCAGTATTTT. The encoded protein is CASSLPGGAPGGTDTQYF.

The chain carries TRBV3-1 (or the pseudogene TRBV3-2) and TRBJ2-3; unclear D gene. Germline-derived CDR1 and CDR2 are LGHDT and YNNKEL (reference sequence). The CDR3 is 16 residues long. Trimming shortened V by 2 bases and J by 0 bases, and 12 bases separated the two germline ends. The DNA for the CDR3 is TGTGCCAGCAGCCAATATTTGGTAACTAGCACAGATACGCAGTATTTT. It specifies CASSQYLVTSTDTQYF.

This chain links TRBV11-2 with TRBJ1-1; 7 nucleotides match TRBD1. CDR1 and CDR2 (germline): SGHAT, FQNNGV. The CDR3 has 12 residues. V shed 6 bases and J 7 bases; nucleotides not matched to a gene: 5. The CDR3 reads CASRPDRFEAFF. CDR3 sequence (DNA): TGTGCCAGCAGGCCGGACAGGTTTGAAGCTTTCTTT.